The sequence of this T cell receptor beta chain was determined in a study of T cell responses to AZD1222 COVID-19 vaccine. Study-level points and caveats: Spike-specific TCR breadth and depth rose after two AZD1222 doses. There were vaccine-associated CD4 TCRs across spike, dominant at 160-218 and 743-854.

Turning to this clone: Its antigen is as yet unknown. This sample includes further DNA sequences coding for the same CDR3.

Using immunoSEQ multiplex PCR, the repertoire was profiled, and TCRdb retains in-frame clones only, with some absent. The sample shows about 94,000 clones, approximately 88% of them seen only once. The CDR3 has 12 residues. The V gene lost 0 bases and the J gene lost 7 bases, with 6 bases spanning the gap. Germline V CDR1 and CDR2: LGHNA, YNFKEQ. The clonotype originates from an adult who received the AZD1222 COVID-19 vaccine. The source material was peripheral blood, sampled 28 days after the second AZD1222 dose. This chain links TRBV4-2 with TRBJ1-2; D is unclear. CDR3 DNA sequence: TGTGCCAGCAGCCAAGAAACGGGTGGCTACACCTTC. Amino acids: CASSQETGGYTF.